The entry below describes one TCR beta chain. The data originate from a study of shared clonotypes between healthy human individuals. TCRdb's copy holds only in-frame clones and misses some; the assay was immunoSEQ multiplex PCR. The sample contains roughly 2 million clones, under 97% of which appear only once. Sequencing was carried out using naive CD4+ T cells sorted from blood. Subset reported: CD45RA+ positively selected. The source is a man younger than 35 in good health.

CDR3 region: CGAARGGNTIYF. The DNA of the CDR3 is TGTGGGGCCGCCAGGGGTGGAAACACCATATATTTT. The V gene is TRBV30, the J gene TRBJ1-3; D is possibly TRBD1 (6 bases). The CDR3 covers 12 residues. Germline-derived CDR1 and CDR2 are GTSNPN and SVGIG (reference sequence).